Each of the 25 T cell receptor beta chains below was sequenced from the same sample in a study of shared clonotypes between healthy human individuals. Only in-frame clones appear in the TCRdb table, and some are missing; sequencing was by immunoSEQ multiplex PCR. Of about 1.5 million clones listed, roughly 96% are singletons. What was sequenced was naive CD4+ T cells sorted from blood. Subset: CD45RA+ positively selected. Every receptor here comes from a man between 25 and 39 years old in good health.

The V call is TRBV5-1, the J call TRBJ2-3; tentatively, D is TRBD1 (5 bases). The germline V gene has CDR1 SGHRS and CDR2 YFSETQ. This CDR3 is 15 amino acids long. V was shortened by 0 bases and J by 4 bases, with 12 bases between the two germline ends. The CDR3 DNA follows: TGCGCCAGCAGCTTGGTAGGGGTTCCGGCAGATACGCAGTATTTT. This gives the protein CASSLVGVPADTQYF.

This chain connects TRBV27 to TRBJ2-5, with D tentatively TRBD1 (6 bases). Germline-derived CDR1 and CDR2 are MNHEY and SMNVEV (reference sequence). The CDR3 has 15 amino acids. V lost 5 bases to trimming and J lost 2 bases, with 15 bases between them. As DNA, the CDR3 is TGTGCCAGCAGTCCCCGGCGGACAGTACAAGAGACCCAGTACTTC. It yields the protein CASSPRRTVQETQYF.

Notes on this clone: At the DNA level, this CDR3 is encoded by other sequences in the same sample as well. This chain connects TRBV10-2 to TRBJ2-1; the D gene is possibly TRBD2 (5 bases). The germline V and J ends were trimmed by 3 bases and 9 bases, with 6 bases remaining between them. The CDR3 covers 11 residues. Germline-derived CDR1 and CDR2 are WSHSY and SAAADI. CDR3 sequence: CASSDRGEQFF. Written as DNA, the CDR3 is TGCGCCAGCAGTGACCGGGGTGAGCAGTTCTTC.

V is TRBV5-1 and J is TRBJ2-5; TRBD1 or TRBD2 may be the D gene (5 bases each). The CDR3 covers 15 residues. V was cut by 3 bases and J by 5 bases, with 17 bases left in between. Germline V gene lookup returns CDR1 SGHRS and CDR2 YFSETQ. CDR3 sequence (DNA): TGCGCCAGCAGCTCAGGGAGAGTGACCTACGAGACCCAGTACTTC. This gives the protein CASSSGRVTYETQYF.

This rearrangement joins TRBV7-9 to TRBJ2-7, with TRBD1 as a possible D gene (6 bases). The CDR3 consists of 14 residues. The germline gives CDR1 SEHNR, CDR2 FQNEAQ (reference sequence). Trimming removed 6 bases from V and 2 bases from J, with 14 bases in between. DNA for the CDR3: TGTGCCAGCAGTCATACAGGGTCCCCCTACGAGCAGTACTTC. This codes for CASSHTGSPYEQYF.

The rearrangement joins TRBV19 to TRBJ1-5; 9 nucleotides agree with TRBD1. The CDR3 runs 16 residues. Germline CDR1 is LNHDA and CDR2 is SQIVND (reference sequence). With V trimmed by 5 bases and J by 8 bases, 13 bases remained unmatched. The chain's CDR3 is CASSLLVTGGREPQHF. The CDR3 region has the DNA TGTGCCAGTAGTCTCTTGGTCACAGGGGGCAGAGAGCCCCAGCATTTT.

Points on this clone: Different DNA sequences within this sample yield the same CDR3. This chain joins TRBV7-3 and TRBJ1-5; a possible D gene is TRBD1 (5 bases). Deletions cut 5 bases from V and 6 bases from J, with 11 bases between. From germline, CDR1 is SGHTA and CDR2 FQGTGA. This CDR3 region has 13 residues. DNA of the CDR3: TGTGCCAGCAGCCCGGGGCTGGGTCAGCCCCAGCATTTT. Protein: CASSPGLGQPQHF. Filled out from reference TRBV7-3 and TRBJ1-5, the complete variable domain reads GAGVSQTPSNKVTEKGKYVELRCDPISGHTALYWYRQSLGQGPEFLIYFQGTGAADDSGLPNDRFFAVRPEGSVSTLKIQRTERGDSAVYLCASSPGLGQPQHFGDGTRLSIL.

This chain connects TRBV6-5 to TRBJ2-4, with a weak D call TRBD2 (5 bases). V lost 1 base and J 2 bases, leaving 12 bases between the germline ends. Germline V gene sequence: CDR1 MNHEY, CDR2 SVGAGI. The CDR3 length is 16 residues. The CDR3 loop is CASSYFPGRSKNIQYF. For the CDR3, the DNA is TGTGCCAGCAGTTACTTTCCGGGAAGGTCCAAAAACATTCAGTACTTC.

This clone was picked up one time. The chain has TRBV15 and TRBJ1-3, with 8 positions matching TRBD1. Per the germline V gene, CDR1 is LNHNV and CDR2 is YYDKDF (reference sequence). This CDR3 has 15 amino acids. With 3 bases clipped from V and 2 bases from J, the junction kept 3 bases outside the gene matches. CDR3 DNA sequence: TGTGCCACCAGCAGGGGGACAGGTACTGGAAACACCATATATTTT. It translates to CATSRGTGTGNTIYF.

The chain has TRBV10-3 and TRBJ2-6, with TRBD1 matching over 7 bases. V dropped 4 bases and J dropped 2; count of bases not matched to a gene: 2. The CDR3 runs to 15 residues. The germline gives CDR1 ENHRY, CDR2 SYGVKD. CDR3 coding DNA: TGTGCCATCAGTGGACAGGGTCCTGGGGCCAACGTCCTGACTTTC. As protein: CAISGQGPGANVLTF.

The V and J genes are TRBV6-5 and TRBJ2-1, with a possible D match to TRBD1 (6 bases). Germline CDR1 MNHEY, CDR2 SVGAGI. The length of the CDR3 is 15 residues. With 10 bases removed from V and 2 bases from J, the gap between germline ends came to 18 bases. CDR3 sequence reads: CAILRADRAYNEQFF. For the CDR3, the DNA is TGTGCCATCCTCCGGGCGGACAGAGCCTACAATGAGCAGTTCTTC.

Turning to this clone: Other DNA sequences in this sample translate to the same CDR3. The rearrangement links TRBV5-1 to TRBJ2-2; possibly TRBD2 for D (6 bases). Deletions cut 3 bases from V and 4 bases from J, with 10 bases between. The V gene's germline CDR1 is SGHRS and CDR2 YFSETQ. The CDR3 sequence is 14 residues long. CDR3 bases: TGCGCCAGCAGCTCCGGGACTCTCACCGGGGAGCTGTTTTTT. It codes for CASSSGTLTGELFF.

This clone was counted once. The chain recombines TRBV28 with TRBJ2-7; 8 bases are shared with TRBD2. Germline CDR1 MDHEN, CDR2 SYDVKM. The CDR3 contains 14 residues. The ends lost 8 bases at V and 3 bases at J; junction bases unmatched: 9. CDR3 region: CASGTSGPYYEQYF. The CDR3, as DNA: TGTGCCAGCGGAACTAGCGGACCCTACTACGAGCAGTACTTC.

The CDR3 loop reads CASRPWREGTGELFF. The CDR3 nucleotides read TGTGCCAGCAGGCCTTGGCGGGAGGGCACCGGGGAGCTGTTTTTT. This chain uses TRBV11-2 with TRBJ2-2; 9 bases align to TRBD2. The J segment lost 4 bases and the V segment lost 6 bases, leaving 6 bases of the junction unmatched. Germline loops: CDR1 SGHAT, CDR2 FQNNGV. The length of the CDR3 is 15 residues.

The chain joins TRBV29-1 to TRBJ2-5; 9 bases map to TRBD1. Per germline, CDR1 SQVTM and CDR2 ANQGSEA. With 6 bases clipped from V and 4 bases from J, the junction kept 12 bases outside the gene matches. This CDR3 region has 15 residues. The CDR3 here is CSVTGEQGARETQYF. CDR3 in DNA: TGCAGCGTAACGGGGGAACAGGGGGCGCGAGAGACCCAGTACTTC.

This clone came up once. CDR3 sequence (DNA): TGCGCCAGCAGCTTCGGGACGGGGGACGTGCAGTACTTC. Translating gives CASSFGTGDVQYF. V is TRBV5-1 and J is TRBJ2-7; possibly TRBD2 for D (6 bases). V gave up 2 bases and J gave up 9 bases, with 15 bases separating them. Per germline, CDR1 SGHRS and CDR2 YFSETQ. This CDR3 has 13 amino acids.

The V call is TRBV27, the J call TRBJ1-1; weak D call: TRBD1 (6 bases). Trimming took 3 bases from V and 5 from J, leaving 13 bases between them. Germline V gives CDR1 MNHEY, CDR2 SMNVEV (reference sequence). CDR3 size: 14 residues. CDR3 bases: TGTGCCAGCAGTTTGGGCAGGGGTCCGACTGAAGCTTTCTTT. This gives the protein CASSLGRGPTEAFF.

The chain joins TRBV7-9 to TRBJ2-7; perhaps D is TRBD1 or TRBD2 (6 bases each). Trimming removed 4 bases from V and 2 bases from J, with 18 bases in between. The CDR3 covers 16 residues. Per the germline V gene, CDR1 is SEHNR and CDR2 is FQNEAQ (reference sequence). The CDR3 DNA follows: TGTGCCAGCAGCTCCCTTCCCGGGGGCCGGCCCTACGAGCAGTACTTC. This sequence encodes CASSSLPGGRPYEQYF.

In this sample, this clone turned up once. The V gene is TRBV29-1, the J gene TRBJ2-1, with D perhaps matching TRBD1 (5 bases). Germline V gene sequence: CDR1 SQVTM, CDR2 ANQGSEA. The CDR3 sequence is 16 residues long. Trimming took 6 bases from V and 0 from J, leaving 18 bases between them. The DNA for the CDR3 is TGCAGCGTCGTATACAGGCTAACCTTCTCCTACAATGAGCAGTTCTTC. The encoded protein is CSVVYRLTFSYNEQFF.

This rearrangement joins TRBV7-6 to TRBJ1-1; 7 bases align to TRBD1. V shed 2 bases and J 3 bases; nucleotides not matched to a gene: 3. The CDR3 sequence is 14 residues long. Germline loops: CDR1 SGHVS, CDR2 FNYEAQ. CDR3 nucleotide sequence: TGTGCCAGCAGCTTAAGAACAGGGGACACTGAAGCTTTCTTT. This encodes CASSLRTGDTEAFF.

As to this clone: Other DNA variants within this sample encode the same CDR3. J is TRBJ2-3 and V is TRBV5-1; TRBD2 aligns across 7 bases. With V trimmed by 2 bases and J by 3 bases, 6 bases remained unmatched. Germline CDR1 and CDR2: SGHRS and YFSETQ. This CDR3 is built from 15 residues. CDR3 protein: CASSLSGKSTDTQYF. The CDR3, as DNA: TGCGCCAGCAGCTTAAGCGGGAAAAGTACAGATACGCAGTATTTT.

The CDR3 DNA reads TGTGCCAGCAGCGCAGGGACAGGTCGGGGTGGAAACACCATATATTTT. Protein: CASSAGTGRGGNTIYF. The chain uses TRBV5-4 and TRBJ1-3, with 8 nucleotides matching TRBD1. CDR3 length: 16 amino acids. CDR1 SGHNT and CDR2 YYREEE come from the germline V gene (reference sequence). With V trimmed by 4 bases and J by 3 bases, 9 bases remained unmatched.

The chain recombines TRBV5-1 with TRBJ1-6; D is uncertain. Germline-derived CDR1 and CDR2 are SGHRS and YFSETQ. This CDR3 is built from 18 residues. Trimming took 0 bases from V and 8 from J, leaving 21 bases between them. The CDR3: CASSLVGTSDGQDSPLHF. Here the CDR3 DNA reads TGCGCCAGCAGCTTGGTGGGAACCTCGGACGGTCAGGATTCACCCCTCCACTTT.

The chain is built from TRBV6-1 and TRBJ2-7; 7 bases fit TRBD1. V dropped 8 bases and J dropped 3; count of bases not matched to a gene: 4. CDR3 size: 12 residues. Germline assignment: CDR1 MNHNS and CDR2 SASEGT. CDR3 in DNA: TGTGCCAGCCCCGGGACAGACTACGAGCAGTACTTC. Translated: CASPGTDYEQYF.

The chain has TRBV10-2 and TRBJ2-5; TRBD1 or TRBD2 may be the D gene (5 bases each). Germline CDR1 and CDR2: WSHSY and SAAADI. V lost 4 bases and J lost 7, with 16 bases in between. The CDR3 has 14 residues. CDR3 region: CASSGDQLPGTQYF. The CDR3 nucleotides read TGCGCCAGCAGTGGGGACCAGTTGCCGGGGACCCAGTACTTC.